Listed here are 30 T cell receptor beta chains from one sample, sequenced in a study of blood T cells in healthy people across ages. Primed by a sample-barcoded 5' primer and a J-beta primer mix, a second PCR proceeded for about 6 to 12 cycles. TCRdb re-derived calls from the 5' RACE reads in MiXCR, one entry per CDR3 protein. The sample gives hundreds of thousands of distinct CDR3 sequences, roughly 30% of which show up once; 15% is in the top ten. Sequenced: blood. The receptors here all came from a woman at least 80 years old in good health.

The chain recombines TRBV5-5 with TRBJ1-5; D gene unclear. From germline, CDR1 is SGHKS and CDR2 YYEKEE (reference sequence). The V end lost 2 bases, the J end lost 3 bases, and 9 bases lay between the germline ends. The CDR3 runs to 14 residues. In DNA, the CDR3 is TGTGCCAGCAGCTTCGACCAGGACAATCAGCCCCAGCATTTT. This gives the protein CASSFDQDNQPQHF.

There are many counts of this clonotype. The J gene is TRBJ1-2, the V gene TRBV6-5; D gene unclear. V lost 2 bases to trimming and J lost 7 bases, with 11 bases between them. The CDR3 is made up of 13 amino acids. Germline CDR1 reads MNHEY; CDR2 reads SVGAGI. CDR3 in amino acids: CASSYDTTGGYTF. The DNA of the CDR3 is TGTGCCAGCAGTTACGATACGACGGGTGGCTACACCTTC.

J is TRBJ2-3 and V is TRBV7-2; D call uncertain. Germline CDR1 reads SGHTA; CDR2 reads FQGNSA. This CDR3 region has 14 residues. Deletions cut 2 bases from V and 3 bases from J, with 9 bases between. The CDR3: CASSLKAMTDTQYF. The CDR3 nucleotides read TGTGCCAGCAGCTTAAAAGCGATGACAGATACGCAGTATTTT.

The chain carries TRBV12-3 or TRBV12-4 and TRBJ1-5, with D maybe TRBD1 (6 bases). This CDR3 is 15 amino acids long. Trimming shortened V by 4 bases and J by 4 bases, and 14 bases separated the two germline ends. The CDR3, as DNA: TGTGCCAGCAGTTGGGGGGGGGCGCAAAATCAGCCCCAGCATTTT. As protein: CASSWGGAQNQPQHF.

With respect to this clonotype: Here the CDR3 omits its conserved ending phenylalanine or tryptophan, so a read error is the likely source. The limits of the CDR3 on the DNA are not certain, so only TCRdb's listed CDR3 is given. The chain has TRBV7-3 and TRBJ2-1; TRBD1, the table's D call, was not compared with the DNA. CDR1 SGHTA and CDR2 FQGTGA come from the germline V gene. The CDR3 comprises 16 residues, both ends counted. The CDR3 loop is CASSLGTPRSGYTFGS.

This clonotype was found once. This may be a read error, as it is one base from a much larger clone. V is TRBV7-8 and J is TRBJ2-5; 7 nucleotides line up with TRBD1. There are 14 residues in the CDR3. Germline V gene lookup returns CDR1 SGHVS and CDR2 FQNEAQ. CDR3 in amino acids: CAGSFVQGFNEQYF. CDR3 in DNA: TGTGCCGGCAGCTTTGTACAGGGGTTCAATGAGCAGTACTTC.

This clonotype has only a few counts. The chain couples TRBV29-1 to TRBJ1-1, with a weak D call TRBD1 (5 bases). The germline V and J ends were trimmed by 4 bases and 6 bases, with 15 bases remaining between them. Looked up from germline, CDR1 is SQVTM and CDR2 is ANQGSEA. This CDR3 has 13 residues. The CDR3 here is CSVAAGRDAEAFF. The CDR3 DNA is TGCAGCGTTGCCGCGGGGAGGGACGCTGAAGCTTTCTTT.

This clonotype was picked up many times. The chain is built from TRBV7-9 and TRBJ2-3, with D possibly being TRBD2 (6 bases). Looked up from germline, CDR1 is SEHNR and CDR2 is FQNEAQ (reference sequence). This CDR3 is 18 amino acids long. Trimming removed 4 bases from V and 2 bases from J, with 22 bases in between. This CDR3 is CASSSLGGSSETTDTQYF. DNA for the CDR3: TGTGCCAGCAGCTCCCTCGGTGGATCTAGCGAAACCACAGATACGCAGTATTTT.

In this sample, this clonotype turned up many times. The chain employs TRBV6-2 or TRBV6-3 and TRBJ2-3; 7 bases are shared with TRBD1. CDR3 length equals 16 residues. Germline V gene data show CDR1 as MNHEY and CDR2 as SVGEGT. V was pared by 4 bases and J by 10 bases, with 17 bases of the junction left unmatched. CDR3 sequence: CASSSKGAPERRPQYF. CDR3 coding DNA: TGTGCCAGCAGTTCGAAGGGGGCGCCCGAACGAAGGCCGCAGTATTTT.

As for this clonotype: The junction does not match germline at one end; this may be a read error. The gene calls are TRBV18 and TRBJ2-5; possibly TRBD1 for D (5 bases). The end of the DNA fits TRBJ2-7 better, so the J call may be wrong. CDR1 is KGHSH, CDR2 LQKENI, per germline. The CDR3 has 15 residues. In DNA form, the CDR3 reads TGTGTCAGCTCACCAGAGAAAGGGGCACCGTACGAGCAGTACTTC. It encodes CVSSPEKGAPYEQYF.

The chain uses TRBV14 and TRBJ1-4, with 7 bases matching TRBD1. The CDR3 runs to 15 residues. The V gene end was trimmed by 3 bases and the J gene end by 7 bases; junction bases not matched to a gene: 8. CDR1 is SGHDN, CDR2 FVKESK, per germline. For the CDR3, the DNA is TGTGCCAGCAGCCAGGATGGACACAGGGGTGAAAAACTGTTTTTT. Amino acids: CASSQDGHRGEKLFF.

This clonotype was detected only a few times. This chain joins TRBV6-5 and TRBJ1-1; the D is unclear. The V and J ends lost 5 bases and 9 bases respectively, with 16 bases between them. Looked up from germline, CDR1 is MNHEY and CDR2 is SVGAGI. The CDR3 has 13 amino acids. This chain's CDR3 is CASSLNTDGKAFF. As DNA, the CDR3 is TGTGCCAGCAGTCTCAACACGGACGGAAAAGCTTTCTTT.

In nucleotides, the CDR3 is TGCAGCGCCAAGACAGGGGGCTATGAGCAGTTCTTC. As protein: CSAKTGGYEQFF. The rearrangement links TRBV29-1 to TRBJ2-1, with TRBD1 identical over 10 bases. Per the germline V gene, CDR1 is SQVTM and CDR2 is ANQGSEA. The CDR3 consists of 12 residues. V shed 7 bases and J 8 bases; nucleotides not matched to a gene: 5.

Note on this clonotype: At one end the junction does not follow the germline gene, possibly because of a read error. The chain links TRBV3-1 to TRBJ1-1; D gene uncertain. The CDR3 spans 16 residues. Per germline, CDR1 LGHDT and CDR2 YNNKEL (reference sequence). The CDR3 DNA reads as TGTGTCAGCAGCCAATTAGCAACAGTTATGAACACTGAAGCTTTCTTT. The encoded protein is CVSSQLATVMNTEAFF.

This clonotype was seen a handful of times. The V gene is TRBV10-3, the J gene TRBJ1-4; D ambiguous. The CDR3 covers 15 residues. Germline CDR1 reads ENHRY; CDR2 reads SYGVKD. Between the trimmed V and J ends, which lost 0 bases and 4 bases, there was a span of 9 bases. This CDR3 reads CAISESGFFNEKLFF. The CDR3 DNA follows: TGTGCCATCAGTGAGTCCGGGTTTTTTAATGAAAAACTGTTTTTT.

This clonotype was picked up a small number of times. This chain uses TRBV10-3 with TRBJ1-1; D is unresolved. The V end was cut by 4 bases, the J end by 7 bases, with 7 bases between. Germline V gene sequence: CDR1 ENHRY, CDR2 SYGVKD. This CDR3 contains 11 residues. The CDR3 here is CAISVDNEAFF. The CDR3 nucleotides read TGTGCCATCAGTGTAGACAATGAAGCTTTCTTT.

This chain connects TRBV7-2 to TRBJ2-3; D perhaps matches TRBD1 (5 bases). The CDR3 length is 15 residues. Per germline, CDR1 SGHTA and CDR2 FQGNSA. Trimming stripped 1 base from V and 5 bases from J, with 13 bases between. DNA for the CDR3: TGTGCCAGCAGCTTAGGTGGCGACAGACGAGATACGCAGTATTTT. This codes for CASSLGGDRRDTQYF.

This clonotype has just a few counts. The genes are TRBV27 and TRBJ2-3; TRBD2 aligns across 9 bases. The CDR3 has 15 residues. V was clipped by 5 bases and J by 6 bases; unmatched bases: 9. Germline lookup yields CDR1 MNHEY and CDR2 SMNVEV (reference sequence). CDR3 sequence: CASSPAGLAMDTQYF. Written as DNA, the CDR3 is TGTGCCAGCAGTCCCGCGGGACTAGCCATGGATACGCAGTATTTT.

J is TRBJ2-7 and V is TRBV14; 9 positions agree with TRBD1. The J segment lost 6 bases and the V segment lost 1 base, leaving 10 bases of the junction unmatched. Germline values: CDR1 SGHDN, CDR2 FVKESK. This CDR3 region has 16 residues. For the CDR3, the DNA is TGTGCCAGCAGCCAAGGGGGACAGGGCCGAATTAGCGAGCAGTACTTC. It codes for CASSQGGQGRISEQYF.

This clonotype occurred many times. The genes are TRBV28 and TRBJ2-1, with 8 positions matching TRBD2. Germline V lookup: CDR1 MDHEN, CDR2 SYDVKM. V was clipped by 6 bases and J by 6 bases; unmatched bases: 13. CDR3 length equals 16 residues. CDR3 in amino acids: CASRSARAGGLNEQFF. The DNA of the CDR3 is TGTGCCAGCAGATCCGCGCGCGCGGGGGGACTCAATGAGCAGTTCTTC. The entire variable domain, with the rest obtained from reference TRBV28 and TRBJ2-1, is as follows: DVKVTQSSRYLVKRTGEKVFLECVQDMDHENMFWYRQDPGLGLRLIYFSYDVKMKEKGDIPEGYSVSREKKERFSLILESASTNQTSMYLCASRSARAGGLNEQFFGPGTRLTVL.

The chain uses TRBV20-1 and TRBJ2-3; 7 bases fit TRBD1. The germline CDR1 and CDR2 sequences are DFQATT and SNEGSKA (reference sequence). CDR3 length: 13 residues. DNA for the CDR3: TGCAGCGCTCCCGGGACAGTCACAGATACGCAGTATTTT. Translated, it gives CSAPGTVTDTQYF.

A few counts support this clonotype. The CDR3 here is CAWSRGLAGVRQETQYF. The CDR3 DNA sequence: TGTGCCTGGAGTAGGGGACTAGCGGGGGTCCGGCAAGAGACCCAGTACTTC. V and J are TRBV30 and TRBJ2-5; TRBD2 matches at 14 bases. Germline lookup yields CDR1 GTSNPN and CDR2 SVGIG (reference sequence). The V segment lost 2 bases and the J segment 2 bases; nucleotides outside the gene matches: 7. The CDR3 consists of 17 residues. Filled out from reference TRBV30 and TRBJ2-5, the complete variable domain reads SQTIHQWPATLVQPVGSPLSLECTVEGTSNPNLYWYRQAAGRGLQLLFYSVGIGQISSEVPQNLSASRPQDRQFILSSKKLLLSDSGFYLCAWSRGLAGVRQETQYFGPGTRLLVL.

This clonotype was counted at least ten times. The V and J genes are TRBV6-2 or TRBV6-3 and TRBJ2-7; 7 bases align to TRBD2. The germline gives CDR1 MNHEY, CDR2 SVGEGT. V lost 10 bases to trimming and J lost 3 bases; unmatched junction nucleotides: 6. CDR3 length equals 12 residues. CDR3 sequence reads: CATTGGLYEQYF. CDR3 coding DNA: TGTGCCACCACGGGGGGACTCTACGAGCAGTACTTC.

In this sample, this clonotype turned up many times. This sequence joins TRBV30 and TRBJ1-2; perhaps TRBD1 as D (5 bases). The V end lost 2 bases, the J end lost 7 bases, and 14 bases lay between the germline ends. The germline V gene encodes CDR1 GTSNPN and CDR2 SVGIG (reference sequence). The CDR3 has 13 amino acids. CDR3 nucleotide sequence: TGTGCCTGGAGTCTTCAGGGCACTGGTGGCTACACCTTC. Translation gives CAWSLQGTGGYTF.

As for this clonotype: A much larger clone sits a single nucleotide away, making a read error possible. The rearrangement joins TRBV4-1 to TRBJ1-5; D is perhaps TRBD1 (5 bases). Trimming shortened V by 0 bases and J by 10 bases, and 19 bases separated the two germline ends. This CDR3 is 16 amino acids long. Germline V lookup: CDR1 MGHRA, CDR2 YSYEKL. CDR3 bases: TGCGCCAGCAGCCAAGAGGCCGGGACGGCAGTATCCCCCCAGCATTTT. This codes for CASSQEAGTAVSPQHF.

The sample holds many counts of this clonotype. This clone may be a read error of a much larger clone one base away. The CDR3 region has the DNA TGCAGCGTTGTTACGGGGGCCGGTTACGAGCAGTACTTC. Its protein is CSVVTGAGYEQYF. The V gene is TRBV29-1, the J gene TRBJ2-7; either TRBD1 or TRBD2 may fit D (6 bases each). Trimming cost V 4 bases and J 4 bases, with 14 bases left between them. CDR3 length equals 13 residues. Per the germline V gene, CDR1 is SQVTM and CDR2 is ANQGSEA.

This clonotype was seen at least ten times. This chain uses TRBV20-1 with TRBJ2-4; possibly TRBD2 for D (6 bases). V shed 6 bases and J shed 13 bases, with 19 bases lying between them. Germline CDR1 reads DFQATT; CDR2 reads SNEGSKA (reference sequence). This CDR3 comprises 12 residues. CDR3 amino acids: CSAPRDFYFQYF. The CDR3 DNA is TGCAGTGCGCCCCGGGACTTCTACTTCCAGTACTTC.

This clonotype came up many times. This chain joins TRBV7-2 and TRBJ1-5, with 7 bases matching TRBD1. The junction had 6 bases not matched to a gene; V was cut back by 1 base and J by 6 bases. The CDR3 runs 15 residues. The germline CDR1 and CDR2 sequences are SGHTA and FQGNSA. The CDR3, as DNA: TGTGCCAGCAGCTTAGATCAGGGGGGGAGTCAGCCCCAGCATTTT. The encoded protein is CASSLDQGGSQPQHF.

This chain links TRBV4-3 with TRBJ1-1; D ambiguous. V was pared by 6 bases and J by 3 bases, with 14 bases between. The CDR3 loop spans 14 amino acids. From germline, CDR1 is LGHNA and CDR2 YSLEER. CDR3 sequence (DNA): TGCGCCAGCAGTCTTAAGTTTCGGGACACTGAAGCTTTCTTT. Its translation is CASSLKFRDTEAFF.

Ten or more counts support this clonotype. The chain combines TRBV20-1 with TRBJ2-3, with D possibly being TRBD2 (6 bases). The V gene's germline CDR1 is DFQATT and CDR2 SNEGSKA (reference sequence). This CDR3 is 16 amino acids long. Trimming removed 4 bases from V and 1 base from J, with 18 bases in between. The DNA for the CDR3 is TGCAGTGCTACCCTAATGCTAGCGAGGGGCACAGATACGCAGTATTTT. Protein sequence: CSATLMLARGTDTQYF.